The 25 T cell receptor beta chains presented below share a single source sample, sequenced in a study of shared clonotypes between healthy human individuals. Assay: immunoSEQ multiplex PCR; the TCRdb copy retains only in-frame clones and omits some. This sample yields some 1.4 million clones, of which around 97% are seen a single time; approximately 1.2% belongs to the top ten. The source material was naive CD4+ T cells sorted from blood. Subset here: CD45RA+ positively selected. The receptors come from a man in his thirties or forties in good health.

As DNA, the CDR3 is TGTGCCAGCAGCTTCGCCAGTGGGCCCACAGATACGCAGTATTTT. This codes for CASSFASGPTDTQYF. The J gene is TRBJ2-3, the V gene TRBV7-2; D unresolved. The CDR3 has 15 amino acids. The germline CDR1 and CDR2 sequences are SGHTA and FQGNSA. Trimming stripped 3 bases from V and 2 bases from J, with 12 bases between.

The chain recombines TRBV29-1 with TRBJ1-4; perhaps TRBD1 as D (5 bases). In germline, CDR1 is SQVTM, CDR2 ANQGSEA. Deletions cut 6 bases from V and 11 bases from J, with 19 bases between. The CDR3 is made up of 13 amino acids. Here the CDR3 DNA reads TGCAGCGTCCTCCTCGCGGAGGGGTGGAAACTGTTTTTT. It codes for CSVLLAEGWKLFF. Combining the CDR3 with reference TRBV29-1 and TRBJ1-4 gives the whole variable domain SAVISQKPSRDICQRGTSLTIQCQVDSQVTMMFWYRQQPGQSLTLIATANQGSEATYESGFVIDKFPISRPNLTFSTLTVSNMSPEDSSIYLCSVLLAEGWKLFFGSGTQLSVL.

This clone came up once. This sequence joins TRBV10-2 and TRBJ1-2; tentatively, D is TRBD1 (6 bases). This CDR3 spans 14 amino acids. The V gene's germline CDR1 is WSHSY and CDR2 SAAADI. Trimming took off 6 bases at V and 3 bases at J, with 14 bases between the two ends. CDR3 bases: TGCGCCAGCAGCGAAGACAGGAGGCACTATGGCTACACCTTC. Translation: CASSEDRRHYGYTF.

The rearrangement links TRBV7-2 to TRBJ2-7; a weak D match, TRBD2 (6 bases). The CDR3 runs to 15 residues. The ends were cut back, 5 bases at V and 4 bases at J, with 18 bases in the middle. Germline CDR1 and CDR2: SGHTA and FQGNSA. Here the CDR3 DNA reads TGTGCCAGCAGCCCCTACTTTGCGGGGAGTTACGAGCAGTACTTC. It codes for CASSPYFAGSYEQYF. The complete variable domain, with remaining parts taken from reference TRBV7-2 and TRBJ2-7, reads GAGVSQSPSNKVTEKGKDVELRCDPISGHTALYWYRQSLGQGLEFLIYFQGNSAPDKSGLPSDRFSAERTGGSVSTLTIQRTQQEDSAVYLCASSPYFAGSYEQYFGPGTRLTVT.

CDR3 sequence (DNA): TGTGCCAGCAGACGTAAACCGGGACTTTCCCTCACCGGGGAGCTGTTTTTT. As protein: CASRRKPGLSLTGELFF. V is TRBV2 and J is TRBJ2-2; D is perhaps TRBD2 (6 bases). Germline V CDR1 and CDR2: SNHLY, FYNNEI. CDR3 length: 17 amino acids. The V end was cut by 6 bases, the J end by 4 bases, with 21 bases between.

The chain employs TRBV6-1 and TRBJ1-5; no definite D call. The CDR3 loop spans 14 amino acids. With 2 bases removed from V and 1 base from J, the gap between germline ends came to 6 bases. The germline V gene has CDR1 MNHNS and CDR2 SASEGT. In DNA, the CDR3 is TGTGCCAGCAGTGAATTCCCCAGCAATCAGCCCCAGCATTTT. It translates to CASSEFPSNQPQHF.

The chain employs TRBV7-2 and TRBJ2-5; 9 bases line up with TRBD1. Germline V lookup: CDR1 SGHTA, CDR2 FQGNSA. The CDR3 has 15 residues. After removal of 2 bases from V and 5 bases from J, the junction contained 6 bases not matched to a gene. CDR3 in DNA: TGTGCCAGCAGCTTAACAGGGGGCATCGTGGAGACCCAGTACTTC. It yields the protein CASSLTGGIVETQYF.

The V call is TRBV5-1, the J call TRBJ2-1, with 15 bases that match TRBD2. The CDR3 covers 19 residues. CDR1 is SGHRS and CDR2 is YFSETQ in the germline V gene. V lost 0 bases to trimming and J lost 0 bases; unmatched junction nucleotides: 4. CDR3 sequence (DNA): TGCGCCAGCAGCTTGGCCGGACTAGCGGGAGGGAGCTCCTACAATGAGCAGTTCTTC. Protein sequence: CASSLAGLAGGSSYNEQFF.

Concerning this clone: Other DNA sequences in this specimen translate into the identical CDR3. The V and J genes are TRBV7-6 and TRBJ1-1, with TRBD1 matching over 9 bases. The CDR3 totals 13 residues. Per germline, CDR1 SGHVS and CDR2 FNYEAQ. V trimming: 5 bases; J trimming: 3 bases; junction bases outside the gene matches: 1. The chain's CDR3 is CASSRDRDTEAFF. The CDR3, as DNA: TGTGCCAGCAGCCGGGACAGGGACACTGAAGCTTTCTTT.

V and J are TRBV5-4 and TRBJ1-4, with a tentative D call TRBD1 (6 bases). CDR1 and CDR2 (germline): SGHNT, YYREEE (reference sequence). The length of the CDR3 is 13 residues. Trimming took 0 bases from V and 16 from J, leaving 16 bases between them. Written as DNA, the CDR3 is TGTGCCAGCAGCTTGGCCGGACAGCCTGGGTGGTTTTTT. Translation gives CASSLAGQPGWFF.

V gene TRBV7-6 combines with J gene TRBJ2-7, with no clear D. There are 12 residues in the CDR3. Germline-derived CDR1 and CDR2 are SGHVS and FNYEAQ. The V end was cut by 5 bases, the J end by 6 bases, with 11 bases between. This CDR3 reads CASSPTPAEQYF. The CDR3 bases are TGTGCCAGCAGCCCGACTCCGGCCGAGCAGTACTTC.

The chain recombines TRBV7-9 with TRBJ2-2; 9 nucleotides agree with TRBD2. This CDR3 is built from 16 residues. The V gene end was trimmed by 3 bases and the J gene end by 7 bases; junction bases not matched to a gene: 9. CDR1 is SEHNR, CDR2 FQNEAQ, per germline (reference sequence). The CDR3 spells CASSFLGGRAFGELFF. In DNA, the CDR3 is TGTGCCAGCAGCTTTCTCGGCGGGAGGGCCTTCGGGGAGCTGTTTTTT.

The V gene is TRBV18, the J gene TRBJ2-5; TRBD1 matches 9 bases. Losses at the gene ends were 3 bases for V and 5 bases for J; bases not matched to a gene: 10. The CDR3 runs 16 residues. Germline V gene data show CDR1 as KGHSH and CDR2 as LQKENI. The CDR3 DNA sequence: TGTGCCAGCTCACCGTTAGCACAGGGGGCACGGGAGACCCAGTACTTC. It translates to CASSPLAQGARETQYF.

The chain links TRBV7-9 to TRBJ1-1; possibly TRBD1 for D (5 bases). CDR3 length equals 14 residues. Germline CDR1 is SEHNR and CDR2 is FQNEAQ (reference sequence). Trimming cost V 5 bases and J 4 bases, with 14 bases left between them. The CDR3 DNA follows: TGTGCCAGCAGCAGGGACCCGCGGGGCACTGAAGCTTTCTTT. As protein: CASSRDPRGTEAFF.

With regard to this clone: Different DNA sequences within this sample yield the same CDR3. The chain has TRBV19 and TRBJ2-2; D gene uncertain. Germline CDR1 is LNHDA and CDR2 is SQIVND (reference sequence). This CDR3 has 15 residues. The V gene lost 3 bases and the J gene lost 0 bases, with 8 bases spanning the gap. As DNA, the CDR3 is TGTGCCAGTAGTATTCTTGGGGCGAACACCGGGGAGCTGTTTTTT. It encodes CASSILGANTGELFF.

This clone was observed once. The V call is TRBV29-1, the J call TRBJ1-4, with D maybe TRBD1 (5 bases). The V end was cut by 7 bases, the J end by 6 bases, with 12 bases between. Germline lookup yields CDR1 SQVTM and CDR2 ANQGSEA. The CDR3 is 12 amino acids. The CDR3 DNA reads TGCAGCGCTTGTCAGGGCGATGAAAAACTGTTTTTT. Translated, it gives CSACQGDEKLFF.

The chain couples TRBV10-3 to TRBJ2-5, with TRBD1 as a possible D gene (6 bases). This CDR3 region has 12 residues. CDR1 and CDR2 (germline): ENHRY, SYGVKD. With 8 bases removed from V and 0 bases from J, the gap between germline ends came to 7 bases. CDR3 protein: CAIGGDQETQYF. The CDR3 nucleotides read TGTGCCATCGGGGGCGACCAAGAGACCCAGTACTTC.

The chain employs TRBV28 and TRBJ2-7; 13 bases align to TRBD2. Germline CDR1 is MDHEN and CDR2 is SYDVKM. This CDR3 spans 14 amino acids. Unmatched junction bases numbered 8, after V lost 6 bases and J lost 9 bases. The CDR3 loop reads CASRRTSGSKGQYF. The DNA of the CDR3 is TGTGCCAGCAGAAGGACTAGCGGGAGCAAGGGGCAGTACTTC.

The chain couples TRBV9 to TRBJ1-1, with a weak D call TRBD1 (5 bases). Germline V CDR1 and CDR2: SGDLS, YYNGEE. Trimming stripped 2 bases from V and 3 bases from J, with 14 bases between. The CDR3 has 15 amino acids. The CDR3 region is CASSVDSGADTEAFF. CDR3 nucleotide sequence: TGTGCCAGCAGCGTTGATAGCGGGGCTGACACTGAAGCTTTCTTT.

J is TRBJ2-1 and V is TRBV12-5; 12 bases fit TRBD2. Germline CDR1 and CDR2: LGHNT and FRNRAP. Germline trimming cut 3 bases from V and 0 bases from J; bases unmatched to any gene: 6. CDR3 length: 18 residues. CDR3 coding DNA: TGTGCTAGTGGTTTAGTGCTAGCGGGAGGGAGCTCCTACAATGAGCAGTTCTTC. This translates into CASGLVLAGGSSYNEQFF.

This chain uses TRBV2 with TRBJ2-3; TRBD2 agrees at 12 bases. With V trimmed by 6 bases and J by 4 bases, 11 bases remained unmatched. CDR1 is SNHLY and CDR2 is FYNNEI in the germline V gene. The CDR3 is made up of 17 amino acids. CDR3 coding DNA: TGTGCCAGCAGGGACCTACGACTAGCGGGAGATCCAGATACGCAGTATTTT. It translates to CASRDLRLAGDPDTQYF.

The CDR3 region is CASSLGPTDTQYF. For the CDR3, the DNA is TGTGCCAGCAGCTTGGGGCCCACAGATACGCAGTATTTT. The gene calls are TRBV5-4 and TRBJ2-3; D gene unclear. The V end was cut by 0 bases, the J end by 2 bases, with 4 bases between. CDR3 length: 13 amino acids. CDR1 and CDR2 from the germline V gene are SGHNT and YYREEE (reference sequence).

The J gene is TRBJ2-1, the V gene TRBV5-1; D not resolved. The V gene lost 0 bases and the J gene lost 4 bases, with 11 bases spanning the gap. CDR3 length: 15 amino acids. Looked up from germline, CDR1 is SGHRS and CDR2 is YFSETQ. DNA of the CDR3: TGCGCCAGCAGCTTGGCCCAGGCAACTTACAATGAGCAGTTCTTC. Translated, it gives CASSLAQATYNEQFF.

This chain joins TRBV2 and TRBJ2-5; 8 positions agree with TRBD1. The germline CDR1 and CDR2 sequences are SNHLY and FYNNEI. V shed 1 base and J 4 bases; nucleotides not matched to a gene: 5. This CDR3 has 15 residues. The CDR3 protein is CASSEGGTGGETQYF. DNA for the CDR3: TGTGCCAGCAGTGAAGGAGGGACAGGAGGAGAGACCCAGTACTTC.

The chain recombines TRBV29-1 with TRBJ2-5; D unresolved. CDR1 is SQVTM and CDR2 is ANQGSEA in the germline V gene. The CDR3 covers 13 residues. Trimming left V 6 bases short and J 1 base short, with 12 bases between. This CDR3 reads CSVSGRFQETQYF. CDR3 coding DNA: TGCAGCGTAAGTGGACGGTTCCAAGAGACCCAGTACTTC.